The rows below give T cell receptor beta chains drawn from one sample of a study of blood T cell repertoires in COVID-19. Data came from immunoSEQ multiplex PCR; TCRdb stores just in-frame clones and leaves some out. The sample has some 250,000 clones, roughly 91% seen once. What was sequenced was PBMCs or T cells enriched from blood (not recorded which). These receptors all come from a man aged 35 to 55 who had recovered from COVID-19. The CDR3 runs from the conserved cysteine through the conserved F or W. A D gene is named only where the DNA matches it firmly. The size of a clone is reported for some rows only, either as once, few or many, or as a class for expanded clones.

CASSISPSGGAYEQYF	TGTGCCAGCAGCATTAGCCCTAGCGGGGGGGCCTACGAGCAGTACTTC	TRBD2	TRBV7-2	TRBJ2-7	many
CASSDPGLAGTDTQYF	TGTGCCAGCAGCGACCCGGGACTAGCAGGCACAGATACGCAGTATTTT	TRBD2	TRBV7-2	TRBJ2-3	.
CASSLGATGRSPLHF	TGTGCCAGCAGCTTAGGTGCGACAGGGCGCTCACCCCTCCACTTT	TRBD1	TRBV7-3	TRBJ1-6	few
CASSPLAAGEQYF	TGTGCCAGCAGCCCCTTAGCTGCTGGCGAGCAGTACTTC	.	TRBV27	TRBJ2-7	many
CASSLYDGTSGRRADTQYF	TGTGCCAGCAGTCTCTATGACGGGACTAGCGGGAGGAGGGCAGATACGCAGTATTTT	TRBD2	TRBV28	TRBJ2-3	.
CASSLVGTSGEQFF	TGTGCCAGCAGCTTAGTAGGGACTAGCGGTGAGCAGTTCTTC	TRBD2	TRBV7-6	TRBJ2-1	.
CASSFQQGNTEAFF	TGTGCCAGCAGTTTCCAACAGGGTAACACTGAAGCTTTCTTT	.	TRBV6-5	TRBJ1-1	.
CASSQGTDQPQHF	TGTGCCAGCTCACAGGGGACAGATCAGCCCCAGCATTTT	TRBD1	TRBV18	TRBJ1-5	.
CASSAGLADTEAFF	TGTGCCAGCAGCGCCGGGTTGGCGGACACTGAAGCTTTCTTT	.	TRBV7-3	TRBJ1-1	.
CASSQGGTPVTETQYF	TGTGCCAGCAGCCAAGGAGGGACTCCGGTGACGGAGACCCAGTACTTC	.	TRBV14	TRBJ2-5	.
CASSRPGQGSYEQYF	TGTGCCAGCTCACGGCCGGGACAGGGGTCCTACGAGCAGTACTTC	TRBD1	TRBV18	TRBJ2-7	.
CSAPKEKLFF	TGCAGTGCTCCGAAAGAGAAACTGTTTTTT	.	TRBV20-1	TRBJ1-4	.
CASSLVGTRGSNYGYTF	TGTGCCAGCAGCTTGGTCGGGACAAGGGGATCGAACTATGGCTACACCTTC	.	TRBV5-4	TRBJ1-2	.
CASSSSPGRVETQYF	TGTGCCAGCAGTTCCAGTCCCGGGAGGGTAGAGACCCAGTACTTC	TRBD2	TRBV6-5	TRBJ2-5	.
CASSLAVAGYTF	TGTGCCAGCAGCTTAGCGGTGGCTGGCTACACCTTC	.	TRBV7-9	TRBJ1-2	.
CASSFFSTGGPSVNEQFF	TGTGCCAGCAGCTTCTTCTCGACAGGGGGTCCGTCCGTCAATGAGCAGTTCTTC	TRBD1	TRBV7-8	TRBJ2-1	.
CASSPKAGTSGSSYEQYF	TGTGCCAGCTCACCAAAGGCCGGGACTAGCGGGAGCTCCTACGAGCAGTACTTC	TRBD2	TRBV18	TRBJ2-7	.
CASSLGTGDGYTF	TGTGCCAGCAGCTTGGGGACAGGGGATGGCTACACCTTC	TRBD1	TRBV5-8	TRBJ1-2	.
CASSLAEVSNTEAFF	TGCGCCAGCAGCTTGGCTGAGGTCTCGAACACTGAAGCTTTCTTT	.	TRBV5-1	TRBJ1-1	.
CASSPGVTGWGEQYF	TGTGCCAGCAGCCCAGGAGTTACAGGGTGGGGCGAGCAGTACTTC	.	TRBV14	TRBJ2-7	.
CASSQPVAGARSYEQYF	TGTGCCAGCAGCCAGCCTGTAGCGGGAGCGAGGTCCTACGAGCAGTACTTC	TRBD2	TRBV7-6	TRBJ2-7	.
CASSSWTGAGNTIYF	TGTGCCAGCAGCTCCTGGACAGGGGCTGGAAACACCATATATTTT	TRBD1	TRBV7-2	TRBJ1-3	.
CASSYFTGLNTEAFF	TGTGCCAGCAGTTACTTTACAGGGCTGAACACTGAAGCTTTCTTT	.	TRBV6-5	TRBJ1-1	.
CASSQDLLATGDNEKLFF	TGTGCCAGCAGCCAAGATCTGTTGGCGACAGGGGACAATGAAAAACTGTTTTTT	TRBD1	TRBV4-2	TRBJ1-4	.
CASSHWAGRRDTQYF	TGTGCCAGCAGCCACTGGGCAGGGCGTAGAGATACGCAGTATTTT	.	TRBV3-1/TRBV3-2	TRBJ2-3	.
CAWSVSINTIYF	TGTGCCTGGAGTGTGTCCATAAACACCATATATTTT	.	TRBV30	TRBJ1-3	.
CASSFETSGRAGGELFF	TGTGCCAGCAGCTTCGAGACTAGCGGGAGGGCCGGAGGGGAGCTGTTTTTT	TRBD2	TRBV5-6	TRBJ2-2	.
CASSPKDRSNEQFF	TGTGCCAGCTCCCCAAAAGACCGGAGCAATGAGCAGTTCTTC	.	TRBV9	TRBJ2-1	.
CASSPGQSLGEQYF	TGCGCCAGCAGCCCCGGACAGAGCCTCGGCGAGCAGTACTTC	.	TRBV5-1	TRBJ2-7	.
CASSRGTGVNTEAFF	TGTGCCAGCTCCCGCGGGACAGGGGTAAACACTGAAGCTTTCTTT	TRBD1	TRBV18	TRBJ1-1	.
CASSGSRPDTQYF	TGTGCCAGTAGCGGGAGTCGCCCAGATACGCAGTATTTT	.	TRBV19	TRBJ2-3	.
CASSPITGAGANVLTF	TGTGCCAGCAGCCCCATAACAGGGGCTGGGGCCAACGTCCTGACTTTC	TRBD1	TRBV7-9	TRBJ2-6	.
CASRVGQKSTDTQYF	TGTGCCAGCAGGGTCGGACAGAAAAGCACAGATACGCAGTATTTT	.	TRBV6-5	TRBJ2-3	.
CASSLGQLSGSYEQYF	TGTGCCAGCAGCTTAGGTCAGCTTAGCGGTTCCTACGAGCAGTACTTC	.	TRBV7-2	TRBJ2-7	.
CASSSVMLAGGLRDTQYF	TGTGCCAGCAGCTCAGTGATGCTTGCGGGAGGACTTCGGGATACGCAGTATTTT	TRBD2	TRBV7-2	TRBJ2-3	.
CASSLEARGSGKLFF	TGCGCCAGCAGCTTGGAAGCCAGGGGGTCCGGAAAACTGTTTTTT	TRBD1	TRBV5-1	TRBJ1-4	few
CASSIMSRNQPQHF	TGTGCCAGTAGTATCATGAGCCGTAATCAGCCCCAGCATTTT	.	TRBV19	TRBJ1-5	.
CAWSVPRGTGTDTQYF	TGTGCCTGGAGTGTACCGCGGGGGACTGGCACAGATACGCAGTATTTT	TRBD2	TRBV30	TRBJ2-3	.
CASSLPDGSSYEQYF	TGTGCCAGCAGCTTACCCGACGGGAGCTCCTACGAGCAGTACTTC	.	TRBV7-2	TRBJ2-7	.
CASSRQLGHHEQYF	TGTGCCAGTAGTAGACAGCTGGGTCACCACGAGCAGTACTTC	.	TRBV19	TRBJ2-7	.
CASSVVGAGANVLTF	TGTGCCAGCAGCGTAGTCGGGGCTGGGGCCAACGTCCTGACTTTC	.	TRBV9	TRBJ2-6	.
CASSKDRGVATNEKLFF	TGTGCCAGCAGCAAGGACAGGGGGGTTGCAACTAATGAAAAACTGTTTTTT	TRBD1	TRBV5-8	TRBJ1-4	.
CASRHYGLAGPWYTQYF	TGTGCCAGCAGACACTACGGACTAGCGGGACCCTGGTATACGCAGTATTTT	TRBD2	TRBV27	TRBJ2-3	.